The 28 T cell receptor beta chains below all came from one sample that was sequenced in a study of shared clonotypes between healthy human individuals. The method was immunoSEQ multiplex PCR; TCRdb's version includes in-frame clones alone and lacks a portion of them. The table has over a million clones, around 78% seen once. The source material was memory CD4+ T cells from PBMCs. Subset here: CD45RA-negative fraction. All receptors derive from a man younger than 35 in good health. Some clones in this sample may be carry-over from other donors' samples.

The rearrangement joins TRBV5-1 to TRBJ2-1; the D gene is possibly TRBD1 (5 bases). Per germline, CDR1 SGHRS and CDR2 YFSETQ. The CDR3 contains 14 residues. The V and J ends lost 0 bases and 7 bases respectively, with 11 bases between them. CDR3 DNA: TGCGCCAGCAGCTTGGGGGGCGAATTTAATGAGCAGTTCTTC. It specifies CASSLGGEFNEQFF. Looking up the rest from reference TRBV5-1 and TRBJ2-1 gives the full variable domain: KAGVTQTPRYLIKTRGQQVTLSCSPISGHRSVSWYQQTPGQGLQFLFEYFSETQRNKGNFPGRFSGRQFSNSRSEMNVSTLELGDSALYLCASSLGGEFNEQFFGPGTRLTVL.

The genes are TRBV28 and TRBJ2-6; D might be TRBD1 (6 bases). Per the germline V gene, CDR1 is MDHEN and CDR2 is SYDVKM. The CDR3 runs to 17 residues. The V end lost 6 bases, the J end lost 0 bases, and 15 bases lay between the germline ends. The CDR3 loop reads CASSYRDMSSGANVLTF. Written as DNA, the CDR3 is TGTGCCAGCAGCTACCGGGACATGAGCTCTGGGGCCAACGTCCTGACTTTC.

V is TRBV7-8 and J is TRBJ1-1, with TRBD1 identical over 7 bases. The germline CDR1 and CDR2 sequences are SGHVS and FQNEAQ. Germline trimming cut 3 bases from V and 1 base from J; bases unmatched to any gene: 5. This CDR3 spans 15 amino acids. The CDR3 sequence is CASSFSDRANTEAFF. For the CDR3, the DNA is TGTGCCAGCAGCTTCTCCGACAGGGCGAACACTGAAGCTTTCTTT.

This clone appeared once. This chain connects TRBV28 to TRBJ1-1; D perhaps matches TRBD1 (5 bases). V shed 3 bases and J shed 1 base, with 12 bases lying between them. Germline V gene data show CDR1 as MDHEN and CDR2 as SYDVKM. The CDR3 contains 15 residues. CDR3 nucleotide sequence: TGTGCCAGCAGTTTCTCTAGACAGAAGAACACTGAAGCTTTCTTT. Its protein product is CASSFSRQKNTEAFF.

The table lists this clone with a count of one. This chain uses TRBV4-1 with TRBJ2-1; a weak D match, TRBD1 (6 bases). CDR1 and CDR2 from the germline V gene are MGHRA and YSYEKL. The CDR3 covers 15 residues. V was shortened by 0 bases and J by 3 bases, with 9 bases between the two germline ends. CDR3 nucleotides: TGCGCCAGCAGCCAAGATCAGGGGTACTACAATGAGCAGTTCTTC. Its translation is CASSQDQGYYNEQFF.

V gene TRBV5-1 combines with J gene TRBJ2-7; no firm D call. The germline V gene has CDR1 SGHRS and CDR2 YFSETQ. V was shortened by 0 bases and J by 2 bases, with 15 bases between the two germline ends. This CDR3 has 16 amino acids. The CDR3 DNA sequence: TGCGCCAGCAGCTTGGCATCCCCCGGGCCCCCCTACGAGCAGTACTTC. It translates to CASSLASPGPPYEQYF.

The V and J genes are TRBV18 and TRBJ1-2; tentatively, D is TRBD1 (5 bases). V lost 3 bases, J lost 5 bases, and 16 bases lay in between. The CDR3 runs to 15 residues. The germline V gene has CDR1 KGHSH and CDR2 LQKENI. CDR3 bases: TGTGCCAGCTCACCTACATGGGGCGGGCGGTATGGCTACACCTTC. This gives the protein CASSPTWGGRYGYTF. Full variable domain (remainder filled in from reference TRBV18 and TRBJ1-2): NAGVMQNPRHLVRRRGQEARLRCSPMKGHSHVYWYRQLPEEGLKFMVYLQKENIIDESGMPKERFSAEFPKEGPSILRIQQVVRGDSAAYFCASSPTWGGRYGYTFGSGTRLTVV.

This chain links TRBV29-1 with TRBJ2-7; perhaps D is TRBD1 or TRBD2 (5 bases each). V was trimmed by 6 bases and J by 3 bases, leaving 21 bases between them. The CDR3 has 15 amino acids. Germline CDR1 is SQVTM and CDR2 is ANQGSEA. The CDR3 sequence: CSVDNRGEAHYEQYF. CDR3 nucleotides: TGCAGCGTGGACAATCGGGGCGAAGCACACTACGAGCAGTACTTC.

The chain joins TRBV6-4 to TRBJ1-2; no firm D call. CDR3 size: 12 residues. In germline, CDR1 is MRHNA, CDR2 SNTAGT. Trimming removed 2 bases at V and 8 bases at J, with 9 bases between. The DNA for the CDR3 is TGTGCCAGCAGTGACGGCCGTAGGGGCTACACCTTC. Protein product: CASSDGRRGYTF.

A single count supports this clone. The chain carries TRBV18 and TRBJ2-5; D assignment may be TRBD1 or TRBD2 (5 bases each). There are 13 residues in the CDR3. Germline CDR1 is KGHSH and CDR2 is LQKENI. V lost 6 bases and J 1 base, leaving 9 bases between the germline ends. CDR3 in amino acids: CASSGTFQETQYF. The DNA for the CDR3 is TGTGCCAGCTCCGGGACGTTCCAAGAGACCCAGTACTTC. Filled out from reference TRBV18 and TRBJ2-5, the complete variable domain reads NAGVMQNPRHLVRRRGQEARLRCSPMKGHSHVYWYRQLPEEGLKFMVYLQKENIIDESGMPKERFSAEFPKEGPSILRIQQVVRGDSAAYFCASSGTFQETQYFGPGTRLLVL.

The chain carries TRBV7-9 and TRBJ1-2, with TRBD1 matching over 9 bases. The germline gives CDR1 SEHNR, CDR2 FQNEAQ (reference sequence). CDR3 size: 14 residues. V trimming: 5 bases; J trimming: 4 bases; junction bases outside the gene matches: 5. CDR3 nucleotides: TGTGCCAGCAGCCCTCCGACAGGGGGCTATGGCTACACCTTC. This encodes CASSPPTGGYGYTF.

A single count supports this clone. This chain joins TRBV28 and TRBJ2-7; D remains ambiguous. The V gene's germline CDR1 is MDHEN and CDR2 SYDVKM. V was clipped by 1 base and J by 4 bases, with 14 bases between them. The CDR3 spans 15 residues. The CDR3 DNA sequence: TGTGCCAGCAGTTTATCCCGTCGGACGACGTACGAGCAGTACTTC. Encoded protein: CASSLSRRTTYEQYF. The variable domain in full, completed from reference TRBV28 and TRBJ2-7, reads DVKVTQSSRYLVKRTGEKVFLECVQDMDHENMFWYRQDPGLGLRLIYFSYDVKMKEKGDIPEGYSVSREKKERFSLILESASTNQTSMYLCASSLSRRTTYEQYFGPGTRLTVT.

The chain uses TRBV28 and TRBJ2-7, with TRBD2 matching over 8 bases. Near its end, the DNA agrees better with TRBJ2-1, so the J call may be wrong. Germline lookup yields CDR1 MDHEN and CDR2 SYDVKM. The CDR3 is made up of 16 amino acids. The CDR3 loop is CASSSLAGTTYNEQFF. The DNA for the CDR3 is TGTGCCAGCAGTTCCTTAGCGGGAACGACCTACAATGAGCAGTTCTTC.

Worth noting for this clone: The same CDR3 also results from other DNA sequences found in this sample. The chain joins TRBV18 to TRBJ2-5; no firm D call. Germline CDR1 and CDR2: KGHSH and LQKENI. V lost 3 bases and J 1 base, leaving 9 bases between the germline ends. The length of the CDR3 is 14 residues. This chain's CDR3 is CASSPGQTQETQYF. The CDR3 nucleotides read TGTGCCAGCTCACCTGGGCAGACCCAAGAGACCCAGTACTTC.

The chain joins TRBV10-3 to TRBJ2-1, with D hard to call. This CDR3 is 11 amino acids long. CDR1 is ENHRY and CDR2 is SYGVKD in the germline V gene. V lost 11 bases to trimming and J lost 7 bases, with 12 bases between them. The CDR3 loop reads CASRSVNEQFF. For the CDR3, the DNA is TGTGCCTCCCGTTCGGTGAATGAGCAGTTCTTC.

The chain carries TRBV5-1 and TRBJ2-2; 7 bases match TRBD2. This CDR3 comprises 15 residues. CDR1 is SGHRS, CDR2 YFSETQ, per germline. The trim removed 1 base at V and 4 bases at J, leaving 4 bases unmatched. The CDR3 coding sequence is TGCGCCAGCAGCTTGAGCGGGACCCCCACCGGGGAGCTGTTTTTT. It translates to CASSLSGTPTGELFF.

This clone was seen more than once but under ten times. The rearrangement joins TRBV19 to TRBJ2-7; 8 bases are a match to TRBD2. CDR1 is LNHDA, CDR2 SQIVND, per germline (reference sequence). Unmatched junction bases numbered 9, after V lost 3 bases and J lost 2 bases. The CDR3 covers 16 residues. This CDR3 reads CASSMGRLAGPYEQYF. CDR3 coding DNA: TGTGCCAGTAGTATGGGGCGGCTAGCGGGTCCCTACGAGCAGTACTTC.

Comment on this clone: A single base separates this from a much larger clone, so it may be a read error. The sample carries other DNA sequences with the same CDR3. J is TRBJ1-1 and V is TRBV11-1; D uncertain. Germline V gene lookup returns CDR1 SGHAT and CDR2 FQDESV (reference sequence). The ends were cut back, 1 base at V and 1 base at J, with 4 bases in the middle. The CDR3 is 13 residues long. DNA of the CDR3: TGTGCCAGCAGCTTAGGGAGGAACACTGAAGCTTTCTTT. It specifies CASSLGRNTEAFF. The whole variable domain, remainder taken from reference TRBV11-1 and TRBJ1-1, is EAEVAQSPRYKITEKSQAVAFWCDPISGHATLYWYRQILGQGPELLVQFQDESVVDDSQLPKDRFSAERLKGVDSTLKIQPAELGDSAMYLCASSLGRNTEAFFGQGTRLTVV.

This chain connects TRBV5-1 to TRBJ2-3, with 7 bases matching TRBD1. Germline values: CDR1 SGHRS, CDR2 YFSETQ. J lost 0 bases, V lost 4 bases, and 8 bases had no gene match. The CDR3 loop spans 16 amino acids. In nucleotides, the CDR3 is TGCGCCAGCAGCCTGGGAAGGGGGCCTAGCACAGATACGCAGTATTTT. Protein product: CASSLGRGPSTDTQYF.

The table lists this clone with a few counts. V gene TRBV29-1 combines with J gene TRBJ2-1; D is perhaps TRBD1 (6 bases). CDR1 and CDR2 from the germline V gene are SQVTM and ANQGSEA. V gave up 7 bases and J gave up 5 bases, with 9 bases separating them. The CDR3 contains 11 residues. The CDR3 protein is CSGDTNNEQFF. In DNA form, the CDR3 reads TGCAGCGGGGACACGAACAATGAGCAGTTCTTC.

This chain uses TRBV29-1 with TRBJ2-2; 9 positions match TRBD1. V dropped 6 bases and J dropped 1; count of bases not matched to a gene: 6. Germline V gene sequence: CDR1 SQVTM, CDR2 ANQGSEA. The CDR3 length is 15 residues. The CDR3 nucleotides are TGCAGCGTCATCAGGACAGGGGTGAACACCGGGGAGCTGTTTTTT. Amino acids: CSVIRTGVNTGELFF.

The rearrangement links TRBV7-9 to TRBJ1-1; D gene ambiguous. The V end was cut by 6 bases, the J end by 7 bases, with 9 bases between. This CDR3 has 11 residues. Germline CDR1 SEHNR, CDR2 FQNEAQ (reference sequence). CDR3 sequence reads: CASRSGGEAFF. CDR3 nucleotide sequence: TGTGCCAGCAGGTCCGGAGGTGAAGCTTTCTTT.

The sample holds one count of this clone. The rearrangement joins TRBV18 to TRBJ2-7; D possibly matches TRBD1 or TRBD2 (6 bases each). The V end was cut by 6 bases, the J end by 2 bases, with 17 bases between. The germline V gene encodes CDR1 KGHSH and CDR2 LQKENI. The CDR3 sequence is 15 residues long. CDR3 amino acids: CASSPGGGQAYEQYF. The CDR3 nucleotides read TGTGCCAGCTCCCCGGGTGGGGGGCAGGCCTACGAGCAGTACTTC.

The chain links TRBV5-1 to TRBJ2-2, with a weak D call TRBD1 (5 bases). This CDR3 region has 14 residues. Per germline, CDR1 SGHRS and CDR2 YFSETQ. V shed 5 bases and J shed 2 bases, with 10 bases lying between them. CDR3 coding DNA: TGCGCCAGCAGGACAGCCTTTAACACCGGGGAGCTGTTTTTT. Its protein is CASRTAFNTGELFF.

This clone has only one observation. The chain carries TRBV29-1 and TRBJ1-1, with D possibly being TRBD1 (6 bases). Deletions cut 6 bases from V and 5 bases from J, with 10 bases between. This CDR3 is built from 11 residues. Germline CDR1 reads SQVTM; CDR2 reads ANQGSEA. CDR3 nucleotides: TGCAGCGTACTCAGGGGTACTGAAGCTTTCTTT. Amino acids: CSVLRGTEAFF.

CDR3 protein: CSAGTGVEQYF. The DNA of the CDR3 is TGCAGTGCAGGGACAGGGGTCGAGCAGTACTTC. V and J are TRBV20-1 and TRBJ2-7; 10 bases line up with TRBD1. Germline CDR1 is DFQATT and CDR2 is SNEGSKA (reference sequence). The CDR3 totals 11 residues. V gave up 6 bases and J gave up 6 bases; unmatched junction bases: 2.

This chain links TRBV5-1 with TRBJ2-3; tentative D call: TRBD1 (5 bases). The CDR3 runs 13 residues. The V gene's germline CDR1 is SGHRS and CDR2 YFSETQ. The V and J ends lost 7 bases and 2 bases respectively, with 11 bases between them. CDR3 sequence: CASGRDHTDTQYF. The CDR3 DNA sequence: TGCGCCAGCGGCAGGGATCACACAGATACGCAGTATTTT.

CDR3: CASSYSGLGSTDTQYF. Here the CDR3 DNA reads TGTGCCAGCAGTTACTCGGGACTAGGGAGCACAGATACGCAGTATTTT. The gene calls are TRBV6-5 and TRBJ2-3; 8 nucleotides align to TRBD2. CDR3 size: 16 residues. With V trimmed by 0 bases and J by 0 bases, 2 bases remained unmatched. The germline V gene encodes CDR1 MNHEY and CDR2 SVGAGI.